This TCR beta chain was profiled in a study of neoadjuvant anti-PD-1 for oral cavity cancer. Study summary: Before surgery, most patients got three to four biweekly 3 mg/kg nivolumab doses. Patients without progression got a fourth dose around day 43.

This table comes from immunoSEQ multiplex PCR, and its TCRdb copy is limited to in-frame clones, with some not included. The sample lists approximately 6,700 clones, around 77% seen once, with 3.2% in the top ten. Study-wide findings and caveats: Higher pretreatment blood Treg/Th17 ratios correlated with higher pretreatment blood and lower post-treatment tumor TCRbeta clonality. Each response group had just a few patients in TCR analyses.

Regarding this clone: The antigen is undetermined.

CDR1 is MNHNY, CDR2 SVGAGI, per germline (reference sequence). The CDR3 length is 14 residues. Trimming took 4 bases from V and 2 from J; bases not matched to a gene: 3. The sequences come from PBMCs, collected before nivolumab (anti-PD-1) treatment. The chain has TRBV6-6 and TRBJ2-7; TRBD2 matches at 9 bases. This TCR was sampled from a person aged 40 to 85 with oral cavity squamous cell carcinoma. The CDR3 protein is CASSSLAGTYEQYF. The CDR3 DNA sequence: TGTGCCAGCAGTTCTCTAGCGGGGACCTACGAGCAGTACTTC.